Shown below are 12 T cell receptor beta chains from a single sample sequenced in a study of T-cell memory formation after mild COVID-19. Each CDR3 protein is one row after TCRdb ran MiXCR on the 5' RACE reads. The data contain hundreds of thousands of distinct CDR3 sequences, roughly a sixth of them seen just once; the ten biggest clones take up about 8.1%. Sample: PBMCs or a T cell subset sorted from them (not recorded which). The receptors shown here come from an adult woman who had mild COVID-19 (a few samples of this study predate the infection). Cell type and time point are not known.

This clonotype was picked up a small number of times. CDR3 residues: CASSLIGTGSTEAFF. The CDR3 bases are TGTGCCAGCAGTTTAATAGGGACAGGGAGTACTGAAGCTTTCTTT. The V and J genes are TRBV27 and TRBJ1-1; TRBD1 matches at 9 bases. CDR1 is MNHEY, CDR2 SMNVEV, per germline (reference sequence). The CDR3 has 15 amino acids. The J segment lost 5 bases and the V segment lost 2 bases, leaving 6 bases of the junction unmatched.

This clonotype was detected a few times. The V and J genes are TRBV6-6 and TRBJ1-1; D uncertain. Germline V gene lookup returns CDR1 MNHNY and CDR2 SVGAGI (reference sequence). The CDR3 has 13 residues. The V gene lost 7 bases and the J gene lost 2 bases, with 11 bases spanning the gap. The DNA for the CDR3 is TGTGCCAGCACGCAGACCCCCAACACTGAAGCTTTCTTT. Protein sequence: CASTQTPNTEAFF.

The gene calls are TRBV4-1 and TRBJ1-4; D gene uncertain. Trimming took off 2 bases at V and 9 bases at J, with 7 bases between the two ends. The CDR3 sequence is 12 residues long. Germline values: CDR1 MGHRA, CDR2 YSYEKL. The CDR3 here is CASSQPGQKLFF. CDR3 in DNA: TGCGCCAGCAGCCAACCGGGTCAAAAACTGTTTTTT.

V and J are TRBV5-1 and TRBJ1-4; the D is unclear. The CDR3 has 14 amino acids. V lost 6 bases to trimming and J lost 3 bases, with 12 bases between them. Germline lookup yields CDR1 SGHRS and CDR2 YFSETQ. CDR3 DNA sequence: TGCGCCAGCAAAGACGGTAGCTCTAATGAAAAACTGTTTTTT. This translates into CASKDGSSNEKLFF.

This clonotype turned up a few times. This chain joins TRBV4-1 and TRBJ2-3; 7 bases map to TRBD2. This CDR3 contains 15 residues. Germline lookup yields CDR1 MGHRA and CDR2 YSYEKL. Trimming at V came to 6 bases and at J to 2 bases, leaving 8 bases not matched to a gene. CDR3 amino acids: CASRPRGTYTDTQYF. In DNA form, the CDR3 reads TGCGCCAGCAGGCCGCGGGGGACCTACACAGATACGCAGTATTTT.

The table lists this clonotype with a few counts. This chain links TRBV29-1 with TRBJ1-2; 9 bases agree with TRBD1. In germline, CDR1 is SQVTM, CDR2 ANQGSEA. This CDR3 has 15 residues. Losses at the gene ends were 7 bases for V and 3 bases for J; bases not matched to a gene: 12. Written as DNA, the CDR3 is TGCAGCGGATACCAACCGGGACAGGGCGACTATGGCTACACCTTC. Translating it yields CSGYQPGQGDYGYTF.

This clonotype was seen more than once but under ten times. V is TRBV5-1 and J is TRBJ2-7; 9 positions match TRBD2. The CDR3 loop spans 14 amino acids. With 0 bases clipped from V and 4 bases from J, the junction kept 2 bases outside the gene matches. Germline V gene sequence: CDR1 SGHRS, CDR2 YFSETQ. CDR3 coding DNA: TGCGCCAGCAGCTTGGGTAGCGGGGGTTACGAGCAGTACTTC. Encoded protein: CASSLGSGGYEQYF.

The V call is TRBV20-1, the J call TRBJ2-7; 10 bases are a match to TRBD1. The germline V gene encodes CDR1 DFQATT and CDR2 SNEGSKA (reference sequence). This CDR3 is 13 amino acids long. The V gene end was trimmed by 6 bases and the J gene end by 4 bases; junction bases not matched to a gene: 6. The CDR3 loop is CSARQGARYEQYF. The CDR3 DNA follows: TGCAGTGCGCGACAGGGGGCTAGATACGAGCAGTACTTC.

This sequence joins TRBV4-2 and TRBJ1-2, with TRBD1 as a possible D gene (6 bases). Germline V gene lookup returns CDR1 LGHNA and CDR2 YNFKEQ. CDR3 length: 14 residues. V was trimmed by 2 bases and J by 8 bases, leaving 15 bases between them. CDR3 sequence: CASSQMNRDRGYTF. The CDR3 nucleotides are TGTGCCAGCAGCCAAATGAACAGGGACCGGGGCTACACCTTC.

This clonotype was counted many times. The CDR3 bases are TGTGCCAGCAGCTTAGGACAGGGGAAGTACGAGCAGTACTTC. Its protein product is CASSLGQGKYEQYF. This chain links TRBV7-9 with TRBJ2-7, with 8 bases that match TRBD1. Germline lookup yields CDR1 SEHNR and CDR2 FQNEAQ (reference sequence). V gave up 1 base and J gave up 4 bases; unmatched junction bases: 3. The CDR3 runs to 14 residues.

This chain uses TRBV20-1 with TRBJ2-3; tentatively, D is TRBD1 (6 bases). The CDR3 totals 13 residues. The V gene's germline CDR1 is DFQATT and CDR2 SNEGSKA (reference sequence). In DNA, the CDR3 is TGCAGCGAGGACAGTTTCGCGGCAGATACGCAGTATTTT. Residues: CSEDSFAADTQYF.

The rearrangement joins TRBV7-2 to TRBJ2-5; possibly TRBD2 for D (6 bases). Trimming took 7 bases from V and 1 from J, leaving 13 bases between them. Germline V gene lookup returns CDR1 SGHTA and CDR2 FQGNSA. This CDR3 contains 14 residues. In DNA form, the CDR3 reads TGTGCCAGCATCATCGGGACTTTCCAAGAGACCCAGTACTTC. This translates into CASIIGTFQETQYF.